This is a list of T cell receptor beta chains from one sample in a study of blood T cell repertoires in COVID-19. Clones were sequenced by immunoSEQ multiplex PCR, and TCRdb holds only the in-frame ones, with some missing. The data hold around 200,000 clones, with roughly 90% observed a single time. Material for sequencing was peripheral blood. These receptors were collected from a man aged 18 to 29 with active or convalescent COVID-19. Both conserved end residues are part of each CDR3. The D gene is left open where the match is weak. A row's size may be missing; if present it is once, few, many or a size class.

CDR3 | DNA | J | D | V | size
CASSYRVEETQYF | TGCGCCAGCAGCTACAGGGTGGAAGAGACCCAGTACTTC | TRBJ2-5 | - | TRBV5-1 | -
CASRLLAGVSGELFF | TGTGCCAGCAGGCTACTAGCGGGGGTTTCCGGGGAGCTGTTTTTT | TRBJ2-2 | TRBD2 | TRBV2 | once
CASSEGATNYGYTF | TGTGCCAGCAGTGAGGGGGCGACTAACTATGGCTACACCTTC | TRBJ1-2 | - | TRBV6-1 | -
CASSRDRGYEQYF | TGTGCCAGTAGCCGGGACAGGGGCTACGAGCAGTACTTC | TRBJ2-7 | TRBD1 | TRBV19 | -
CASSLVRDDTEAFF | TGTGCCAGCAGTTTAGTCAGGGATGACACTGAAGCTTTCTTT | TRBJ1-1 | - | TRBV28 | -
CASGLGISGSTDTQYF | TGTGCTAGTGGTTTGGGGATTAGCGGGAGCACAGATACGCAGTATTTT | TRBJ2-3 | TRBD2 | TRBV12-5 | -
CAWRAANSGGTDTQYF | TGTGCCTGGAGGGCTGCTAATAGCGGGGGGACAGATACGCAGTATTTT | TRBJ2-3 | TRBD2 | TRBV30 | -
CASRFPRNQPQHF | TGTGCCAGCCGTTTCCCGAGGAATCAGCCCCAGCATTTT | TRBJ1-5 | - | TRBV21-1 | -
CAWSVGGSTYEQYF | TGTGCCTGGAGTGTTGGGGGGAGCACCTACGAGCAGTACTTC | TRBJ2-7 | - | TRBV30 | -
CASSQDRTPYYEQYF | TGTGCCAGCAGCCAAGACCGGACTCCATATTACGAGCAGTACTTC | TRBJ2-7 | - | TRBV3-1/TRBV3-2 | -
CASSQGEGPGYTF | TGTGCCAGCAGCCAAGGGGAGGGCCCAGGCTACACCTTC | TRBJ1-2 | - | TRBV3-1/TRBV3-2 | -
CASSPNRQGSGYTF | TGTGCCAGCAGCCCAAACAGACAAGGCTCGGGCTACACCTTC | TRBJ1-2 | - | TRBV9 | -
CASSLTGVGANVLTF | TGTGCCAGCAGCTTAACAGGGGTAGGGGCCAACGTCCTGACTTTC | TRBJ2-6 | TRBD1 | TRBV6-5 | -
CASSHSRDTEAFF | TGTGCCAGCAGCCACTCCAGGGACACTGAAGCTTTCTTT | TRBJ1-1 | - | TRBV14 | -
CASSMGSGGNTEAFF | TGTGCCAGTAGTATGGGGTCGGGAGGAAACACTGAAGCTTTCTTT | TRBJ1-1 | - | TRBV19 | few
CATANSGYGYTF | TGTGCCACCGCCAATTCAGGCTATGGCTACACCTTC | TRBJ1-2 | - | TRBV15 | -
CAWDSRTGVSGNTIYF | TGTGCCTGGGACAGTAGGACAGGGGTCTCTGGAAACACCATATATTTT | TRBJ1-3 | TRBD1 | TRBV30 | -
CASSEYGAGGQPQHF | TGTGCCAGCAGTGAGTACGGGGCAGGGGGCCAGCCCCAGCATTTT | TRBJ1-5 | TRBD1 | TRBV6-1 | -
CASSEYGEAAYQPQHF | TGTGCCAGCAGTGAATATGGGGAAGCGGCGTATCAGCCCCAGCATTTT | TRBJ1-5 | - | TRBV6-1 | once
CASSYTGGAGTEAFF | TGTGCCAGCAGCTACACTGGGGGCGCGGGCACTGAAGCTTTCTTT | TRBJ1-1 | - | TRBV3-1/TRBV3-2 | once
CASSPLVPDTQYF | TGTGCCAGCAGTCCACTAGTTCCAGATACGCAGTATTTT | TRBJ2-3 | - | TRBV6-5 | -
CASSPYGQGGNEQYF | TGTGCCAGCTCACCGTATGGACAGGGAGGAAACGAGCAGTACTTC | TRBJ2-7 | TRBD1 | TRBV18 | -
CASSPDRALGTQYF | TGTGCCAGCTCACCGGACAGGGCCCTGGGGACCCAGTACTTC | TRBJ2-5 | TRBD1 | TRBV18 | -
CASSLDGGTSYEQYF | TGTGCCAGCAGTTTAGACGGCGGAACCTCCTACGAGCAGTACTTC | TRBJ2-7 | - | TRBV27 | -
CASSQRTGGFTEAFF | TGTGCCAGCAGCCAAAGGACAGGGGGCTTCACTGAAGCTTTCTTT | TRBJ1-1 | TRBD1 | TRBV3-1/TRBV3-2 | -
CASSSQTGELFF | TGTGCCAGCAGCTCCCAGACCGGGGAGCTGTTTTTT | TRBJ2-2 | - | TRBV7-3 | -
CASSSDRAGDNEQFF | TGTGCCAGTAGTTCCGACAGGGCAGGGGACAATGAGCAGTTCTTC | TRBJ2-1 | TRBD1 | TRBV19 | -
CASSRNGQGTGDEQFF | TGCGCCAGCAGCAGAAACGGACAGGGTACGGGCGATGAGCAGTTCTTC | TRBJ2-1 | TRBD1 | TRBV5-1 | few
CASSPGYGYTF | TGTGCCAGCAGCCCCGGCTATGGCTACACCTTC | TRBJ1-2 | - | TRBV5-8 | -
CASSPPGGRLPYEQYF | TGTGCCAGCAGCCCCCCCGGGGGGCGACTCCCTTACGAGCAGTACTTC | TRBJ2-7 | - | TRBV7-2 | -
CASSAETGAGELFF | TGTGCCAGCAGTGCCGAAACAGGGGCCGGGGAGCTGTTTTTT | TRBJ2-2 | TRBD1 | TRBV6-4 | few
CASRQDGNSGNTIYF | TGTGCCAGCAGACAGGACGGAAACTCTGGAAACACCATATATTTT | TRBJ1-3 | - | TRBV6-5 | -
CASSEDRRWEKLFF | TGTGCCAGCAGTGAGGACAGGAGGTGGGAAAAACTGTTTTTT | TRBJ1-4 | TRBD1 | TRBV6-6 | -
CASRLDRGQEQPQHF | TGTGCCAGCAGGTTGGACAGGGGGCAGGAGCAGCCCCAGCATTTT | TRBJ1-5 | TRBD1 | TRBV6-5 | -
CASSEGSGRNSPLHF | TGTGCCAGCAGTGAAGGATCAGGGAGGAATTCACCCCTCCACTTT | TRBJ1-6 | - | TRBV2 | -
CASRSGQGATGELFF | TGTGCCAGCAGGTCGGGACAGGGGGCAACCGGGGAGCTGTTTTTT | TRBJ2-2 | TRBD1 | TRBV2 | few
CASSLDSSGAYEQYF | TGTGCCAGCAGCTTAGATTCGAGCGGGGCGTACGAGCAGTACTTC | TRBJ2-7 | TRBD2 | TRBV11-2 | -
CASSPRSGAYEQYF | TGTGCCAGCAGTCCAAGATCAGGGGCCTACGAGCAGTACTTC | TRBJ2-7 | - | TRBV27 | -
CASTPFAGGAHGYTF | TGTGCCAGCACCCCATTCGCAGGGGGCGCTCATGGCTACACCTTC | TRBJ1-2 | TRBD1 | TRBV2 | -
CASQGSEAFF | TGTGCCAGCCAGGGGTCTGAAGCTTTCTTT | TRBJ1-1 | - | TRBV25-1 | -
CASGTRTSGRAYNEQFF | TGTGCTAGTGGTACCCGGACTAGCGGGAGGGCCTACAATGAGCAGTTCTTC | TRBJ2-1 | TRBD2 | TRBV12-5 | -
CASSGAVNTGELFF | TGCGCCAGCAGCGGCGCGGTAAACACCGGGGAGCTGTTTTTT | TRBJ2-2 | - | TRBV5-1 | once
CASSVAPRGTDTQYF | TGTGCCAGCAGCGTAGCCCCGAGAGGCACAGATACGCAGTATTTT | TRBJ2-3 | - | TRBV9 | -
CASSLWTGGIITLHGYTF | TGTGCCAGCAGCTTGTGGACAGGGGGAATAATTACTTTACATGGCTACACCTTC | TRBJ1-2 | TRBD1 | TRBV7-9 | once
CASSSVQRELFF | TGTGCCAGCAGCTCGGTCCAACGGGAGCTGTTTTTT | TRBJ2-2 | - | TRBV12-3/TRBV12-4 | -
CASSYGGQQGETQYF | TGTGCCAGCAGTTACGGGGGTCAACAGGGAGAGACCCAGTACTTC | TRBJ2-5 | - | TRBV6-6 | -
CAISGIGAKGNYGYTF | TGTGCCATCAGTGGTATAGGGGCGAAAGGCAACTATGGCTACACCTTC | TRBJ1-2 | - | TRBV10-3 | -
CASSQGTLTTQRNYGYTF | TGTGCCAGCAGCCAGGGGACTTTGACAACCCAGAGGAACTATGGCTACACCTTC | TRBJ1-2 | - | TRBV3-1/TRBV3-2 | once
CASSSRDWSESNYGYTF | TGCGCCAGCAGCTCCCGGGACTGGTCGGAGAGTAACTATGGCTACACCTTC | TRBJ1-2 | - | TRBV5-1 | -
CASSRRPGLGYEQYF | TGTGCCAGCAGTAGGCGGCCGGGACTAGGTTACGAGCAGTACTTC | TRBJ2-7 | TRBD2 | TRBV27 | -
CASTQNREGNQPQHF | TGTGCCAGCACACAAAACCGGGAAGGCAATCAGCCCCAGCATTTT | TRBJ1-5 | - | TRBV6-5 | -
CASSPGQSMNTEAFF | TGTGCCAGCAGCCCGGGACAGAGCATGAACACTGAAGCTTTCTTT | TRBJ1-1 | TRBD1 | TRBV5-5 | -
CASSRESGQQGGEQFF | TGCGCCAGCAGCCGCGAGAGCGGCCAGCAAGGAGGGGAGCAGTTCTTC | TRBJ2-1 | - | TRBV5-1 | -
CASSPGLGDREQYF | TGTGCCAGCAGCCCGGGACTAGGCGACCGCGAGCAGTACTTC | TRBJ2-7 | TRBD2 | TRBV5-4 | -
CASSSGGFSGRWTDTQYF | TGTGCCAGCAGCTCCGGTGGGTTTAGCGGGAGGTGGACAGATACGCAGTATTTT | TRBJ2-3 | TRBD2 | TRBV7-8 | -
CSVRDSNQPQHF | TGCAGCGTTCGGGATAGCAATCAGCCCCAGCATTTT | TRBJ1-5 | - | TRBV29-1 | -
CASSIVPSSNEQFF | TGTGCCAGTAGTATAGTACCTAGCAGCAATGAGCAGTTCTTC | TRBJ2-1 | - | TRBV19 | -